These 11 T cell receptor beta chains were all obtained from the same sample, sequenced in a study of spatial heterogeneity in lung cancer. From the 5' RACE reads, TCRdb called clonotypes with MiXCR, one entry per CDR3 protein. The sample carries more than 95,000 distinct CDR3 sequences, more than 10% recorded once. As for time point: blood at routine non-recurrence follow-up after resection. No cell sorting; template was whole RNA from tumor, lung tissue or PBMC. Here the sequenced sample was PBMCs, taken at follow-up. Receptor source: a male donor with early-stage non-small cell lung cancer.

V and J are TRBV20-1 and TRBJ2-3, with D possibly being TRBD1 or TRBD2 (5 bases each). Germline lookup yields CDR1 DFQATT and CDR2 SNEGSKA (reference sequence). The CDR3 loop spans 14 amino acids. V lost 4 bases and J 0 bases, leaving 11 bases between the germline ends. The CDR3 is CSAKKGTSTDTQYF. CDR3 bases: TGCAGTGCTAAAAAGGGGACGAGCACAGATACGCAGTATTTT.

The chain uses TRBV27 and TRBJ1-6, with D possibly matching TRBD1 (5 bases). V was pared by 7 bases and J by 6 bases, with 13 bases between. The CDR3 is 14 residues long. Germline loops: CDR1 MNHEY, CDR2 SMNVEV (reference sequence). The CDR3 nucleotides are TGTGCCAGCACTACAACACAGGCTAATTCACCCCTCCACTTT. Translation: CASTTTQANSPLHF.

The chain couples TRBV4-3 to TRBJ1-2; 9 bases match TRBD1. The V gene's germline CDR1 is LGHNA and CDR2 YSLEER. The CDR3 has 15 amino acids. The V and J ends lost 3 bases and 4 bases, in that order; junction bases with no gene match: 6. The CDR3 sequence is CASSQRLTGGYGYTF. DNA of the CDR3: TGCGCCAGCAGCCAGAGGCTGACAGGGGGCTATGGCTACACCTTC.

This clonotype was observed many times. The chain links TRBV7-2 to TRBJ1-1, with TRBD1 as a possible D gene (6 bases). The CDR3 extends over 14 amino acids. V lost 5 bases to trimming and J lost 0 bases, with 10 bases between them. Germline V CDR1 and CDR2: SGHTA, FQGNSA. CDR3 sequence: CASSPQGLNTEAFF. The CDR3 DNA sequence: TGTGCCAGCAGCCCCCAGGGGCTGAACACTGAAGCTTTCTTT.

This clonotype appeared a few times. This rearrangement joins TRBV6-5 to TRBJ1-1; no definite D call. The CDR3 sequence is 15 residues long. From germline, CDR1 is MNHEY and CDR2 SVGAGI. The germline V and J ends were trimmed by 0 bases and 4 bases, with 12 bases remaining between them. The CDR3 is CASSYSRSRGTEAFF. The CDR3, as DNA: TGTGCCAGCAGTTACTCAAGGAGCCGAGGCACTGAAGCTTTCTTT.

This clonotype was seen more than once but under ten times. The chain uses TRBV20-1 and TRBJ2-5; 12 bases fit TRBD2. V lost 5 bases and J lost 9; bases outside the gene matches: 16. The CDR3 length is 16 residues. Germline V gene sequence: CDR1 DFQATT, CDR2 SNEGSKA (reference sequence). CDR3 amino acids: CSAFQPSGGAGRSQYF. CDR3 nucleotides: TGCAGTGCTTTCCAGCCTAGCGGGGGGGCCGGTCGGTCCCAGTACTTC.

This clonotype was observed many times. CDR3 coding DNA: TGTGCCACCAGTGACGGAAAACAAGAGACCCAGTACTTC. It yields the protein CATSDGKQETQYF. The rearrangement links TRBV24-1 to TRBJ2-5; D is uncertain. The CDR3 totals 13 residues. The germline V gene has CDR1 KGHDR and CDR2 SFDVKD. The V gene lost 4 bases and the J gene lost 2 bases, with 7 bases spanning the gap.

This clonotype has only a few counts. The chain links TRBV7-9 to TRBJ1-2, with TRBD1 matching over 7 bases. CDR3 length: 16 amino acids. J gave up 0 bases and V 5 bases, and 9 bases lay outside the gene matches. Germline CDR1 reads SEHNR; CDR2 reads FQNEAQ (reference sequence). CDR3 DNA: TGTGCCAGCAGCGAAAAAGACAGGGAAGCTAACTATGGCTACACCTTC. This encodes CASSEKDREANYGYTF.

Only a few counts were recorded for this clonotype. The rearrangement uses TRBV4-1 and TRBJ2-5; 9 nucleotides align to TRBD2. V lost 1 base to trimming and J lost 5 bases; unmatched junction nucleotides: 5. The CDR3 extends over 15 amino acids. Germline V gives CDR1 MGHRA, CDR2 YSYEKL. The CDR3 DNA reads TGCGCCAGCAGCCAAGGGACTAGCGTCGGGGAGACCCAGTACTTC. This encodes CASSQGTSVGETQYF.

This chain connects TRBV4-1 to TRBJ1-1; D remains ambiguous. V was cut by 4 bases and J by 5 bases, with 17 bases left in between. The CDR3 has 15 residues. Germline CDR1 is MGHRA and CDR2 is YSYEKL. CDR3 DNA sequence: TGCGCCAGCAGCCTCTCTTCCGTCCTGAGAACTGAAGCTTTCTTT. Its translation: CASSLSSVLRTEAFF.

This clonotype was detected a few times. This chain connects TRBV5-6 to TRBJ1-5, with no clear D. The V end lost 4 bases, the J end lost 0 bases, and 17 bases lay between the germline ends. The CDR3 sequence is 17 residues long. Germline V gene lookup returns CDR1 SGHDT and CDR2 YYEEEE. This chain's CDR3 is CASSRGSGPYSNQPQHF. For the CDR3, the DNA is TGTGCCAGCAGCCGCGGATCAGGACCATATAGCAATCAGCCCCAGCATTTT.